This TCR beta chain was sequenced during a study of Ad26.COV2.S vaccination and SARS-CoV-2 variants. Germline V gene sequence: CDR1 SGDLS, CDR2 YYNGEE. CDR3 size: 16 residues. Germline trimming cut 3 bases from V and 9 bases from J; bases unmatched to any gene: 12. The protocol was immunoSEQ multiplex PCR, while the TCRdb copy is restricted to in-frame clones and leaves out a portion. The sample lists 350,000 to 600,000 clones, about 88% occurring once. The count of this clone is one. Documented treatment: roughly 18 received Ad26.COV2.S at low or high dose, single or two shots; 5 received placebo; per-sample allocation not given. Sampling took place 63 days after the first vaccine or placebo injection.

The chain recombines TRBV9 with TRBJ1-6; TRBD1 matches at 7 bases. The receptor comes from a person aged 18-65 years who received the Ad26.COV2.S COVID-19 vaccine or a placebo. This sample comprised peripheral blood, obtained in a trial of Ad26.COV2.S vaccine versus placebo. The CDR3 spells CASSARSGTVSSPLHF. CDR3 in DNA: TGTGCCAGCAGCGCCCGATCCGGGACAGTGAGTTCACCCCTCCACTTT.